This entry is about one T cell receptor beta chain. This entry is derived from a study of shared clonotypes between healthy human individuals. Measured with immunoSEQ multiplex PCR; TCRdb has only the in-frame clones, and not every one. Among about 2.4 million clones listed, roughly nine tenths were seen once. The TCR comes from a man between 18 and 35 years old in good health. Sequencing was carried out using naive CD4+ T cells sorted from blood. Subset specified: CD45RA+ positively selected.

CDR3 DNA: TGTGCCAGCGATTCGTGGGAGACCCAGTACTTC. Translation: CASDSWETQYF. The chain uses TRBV6-1 and TRBJ2-5, with D unresolved. Between the trimmed V and J ends, which lost 8 bases and 5 bases, there was a span of 9 bases. Germline V CDR1 and CDR2: MNHNS, SASEGT. CDR3 length equals 11 residues.